The 31 T cell receptor beta chains given below trace back to one sample, sequenced in a study of early T cells in non-severe SARS-CoV-2 infection (dated by TCRdb to the early 2020s). The method behind the library was 5' RACE. Sequencing was carried out with a NextSeq 500. Clones were called with MiXCR by TCRdb after fastp trimmed the public reads at Q25, and only in-frame beta chains were retained. Rows with a matching CDR3 protein are joined into one entry that keeps the most common DNA and genes. The table for this sample lists fewer than 85,000 distinct CDR3 sequences; approximately 12% of them were counted only once. The ten largest clones add up to 3.5% to 5.5% of the sample. The sequenced sample consisted of whole blood. Receptors were obtained from an adult who was a healthcare worker with PCR-confirmed SARS-CoV-2 infection or an uninfected control (not recorded which).

By share of the sample, this clonotype is medium-sized (0.01 to 0.1%). The chain recombines TRBV20-1 with TRBJ2-2; D remains unclear. CDR1 and CDR2 (germline): DFQATT, SNEGSKA (reference sequence). V lost 6 bases, J lost 7 bases, and 12 bases lay in between. The CDR3 covers 12 residues. This chain's CDR3 is CSAKPGVGELFF. The CDR3 DNA follows: TGCAGTGCCAAGCCGGGCGTCGGGGAGCTGTTTTTT.

This clonotype was seen a few times. The chain has TRBV7-9 and TRBJ2-1, with TRBD1 matching over 8 bases. Germline V lookup: CDR1 SEHNR, CDR2 FQNEAQ (reference sequence). The CDR3 loop spans 16 amino acids. Losses at the gene ends were 2 bases for V and 5 bases for J; bases not matched to a gene: 8. The CDR3 region has the DNA TGTGCCAGCAGCTTATTCCGGGACAGGTCCAACAATGAGCAGTTCTTC. Translated: CASSLFRDRSNNEQFF.

In DNA, the CDR3 is TGTGCCAGCAGCCACGGTACATCACCCCTCCACTTT. This encodes CASSHGTSPLHF. V gene TRBV7-9 combines with J gene TRBJ1-6; D is undetermined. Trimming left V 5 bases short and J 10 bases short, with 9 bases between. This CDR3 has 12 residues. CDR1 is SEHNR, CDR2 FQNEAQ, per germline (reference sequence).

Many counts were recorded for this clonotype. The rearrangement joins TRBV19 to TRBJ1-4; TRBD1 matches 7 bases. The V gene's germline CDR1 is LNHDA and CDR2 SQIVND (reference sequence). J was trimmed by 8 bases and V by 4 bases; bases with no gene match: 7. CDR3 length: 14 residues. CDR3 in DNA: TGTGCCAGTAGTACTTCGCGGACAGGAGAAAAACTGTTTTTT. It translates to CASSTSRTGEKLFF.

This clonotype was counted at least ten times. The rearrangement uses TRBV11-2 and TRBJ2-1; D ambiguous. The CDR3 is 12 amino acids. V lost 5 bases to trimming and J lost 6 bases, with 8 bases between them. Germline V CDR1 and CDR2: SGHAT, FQNNGV. The CDR3 nucleotides are TGTGCCAGCAGCCCCCACAGCAATGAGCAGTTCTTC. This sequence encodes CASSPHSNEQFF. Drawing the rest from reference TRBV11-2 and TRBJ2-1, the complete variable domain is EAGVAQSPRYKIIEKRQSVAFWCNPISGHATLYWYQQILGQGPKLLIQFQNNGVVDDSQLPKDRFSAERLKGVDSTLKIQPAKLEDSAVYLCASSPHSNEQFFGPGTRLTVL.

The CDR3 nucleotides read TGTGCCAGCAGCTGGACAGCGGGAGCGGTCGAGCAGTACTTC. Translation: CASSWTAGAVEQYF. The chain couples TRBV7-3 to TRBJ2-7; TRBD2 matches 8 bases. J gave up 6 bases and V 4 bases, and 8 bases lay outside the gene matches. The CDR3 spans 14 residues. The V gene's germline CDR1 is SGHTA and CDR2 FQGTGA.

This clonotype was detected ten times or more. This rearrangement joins TRBV29-1 to TRBJ1-4; D possibly corresponds to TRBD1 (6 bases). V lost 2 bases to trimming and J lost 1 base, with 20 bases between them. The germline gives CDR1 SQVTM, CDR2 ANQGSEA. CDR3 length: 18 amino acids. CDR3 coding DNA: TGCAGCGTTGAAAAGGGGGGACGCCCGGTGGTAACTAATGAAAAACTGTTTTTT. Its translation is CSVEKGGRPVVTNEKLFF.

This clonotype was detected ten times or more. The chain joins TRBV29-1 to TRBJ1-1; 8 bases match TRBD1. Trimming cost V 7 bases and J 0 bases; bases outside gene matches: 1. The germline V gene has CDR1 SQVTM and CDR2 ANQGSEA. The CDR3 is 12 amino acids. In DNA, the CDR3 is TGCAGCGGGACAGGGCTGAACACTGAAGCTTTCTTT. Its protein product is CSGTGLNTEAFF. Complete variable domain (other parts from reference TRBV29-1 and TRBJ1-1): SAVISQKPSRDICQRGTSLTIQCQVDSQVTMMFWYRQQPGQSLTLIATANQGSEATYESGFVIDKFPISRPNLTFSTLTVSNMSPEDSSIYLCSGTGLNTEAFFGQGTRLTVV.

This clonotype was detected a few times. This chain joins TRBV29-1 and TRBJ1-1; perhaps TRBD1 as D (5 bases). V was trimmed by 3 bases and J by 1 base, leaving 9 bases between them. The germline gives CDR1 SQVTM, CDR2 ANQGSEA. This CDR3 spans 13 amino acids. The CDR3 DNA sequence: TGCAGCGTTGAGGGGCAGGGGAACACTGAAGCTTTCTTT. This gives the protein CSVEGQGNTEAFF.

This clonotype came up many times. The V gene is TRBV5-1, the J gene TRBJ2-7, with D uncertain. V shed 3 bases and J shed 9 bases, with 4 bases lying between them. This CDR3 is built from 9 residues. Germline-derived CDR1 and CDR2 are SGHRS and YFSETQ. CDR3 protein: CASSWMQYF. CDR3 bases: TGCGCCAGCAGCTGGATGCAGTACTTC. Full variable domain (rest looked up from reference TRBV5-1 and TRBJ2-7): KAGVTQTPRYLIKTRGQQVTLSCSPISGHRSVSWYQQTPGQGLQFLFEYFSETQRNKGNFPGRFSGRQFSNSRSEMNVSTLELGDSALYLCASSWMQYFGPGTRLTVT.

This clonotype has a handful of counts. The chain is built from TRBV19 and TRBJ1-2; no definite D call. Germline lookup yields CDR1 LNHDA and CDR2 SQIVND (reference sequence). The CDR3 is 15 amino acids. Trimming stripped 8 bases from V and 2 bases from J, with 18 bases between. This chain's CDR3 is CASGAISGSNYGYTF. CDR3 in DNA: TGTGCCAGTGGCGCTATCTCGGGCTCGAACTATGGCTACACCTTC.

V and J are TRBV4-1 and TRBJ2-5; D perhaps matches TRBD1 (5 bases). The V and J ends lost 0 bases and 1 base respectively, with 12 bases between them. Germline loops: CDR1 MGHRA, CDR2 YSYEKL. This CDR3 region has 16 residues. CDR3 loop: CASSQDEQGLQETQYF. As DNA, the CDR3 is TGCGCCAGCAGCCAAGATGAGCAGGGCCTCCAAGAGACCCAGTACTTC.

This clonotype was seen at least ten times. This chain connects TRBV11-2 to TRBJ1-3; D gene uncertain. This CDR3 region has 15 residues. Germline V lookup: CDR1 SGHAT, CDR2 FQNNGV. The V gene lost 0 bases and the J gene lost 2 bases, with 8 bases spanning the gap. The DNA for the CDR3 is TGTGCCAGCAGCTTAGATATAGGGCCTGGAAACACCATATATTTT. Residues: CASSLDIGPGNTIYF.

This clonotype was found many times. V usage is TRBV15 and J usage is TRBJ2-7; TRBD1 agrees at 10 bases. The CDR3 runs 14 residues. The V gene end was trimmed by 3 bases and the J gene end by 2 bases; junction bases not matched to a gene: 1. CDR1 is LNHNV, CDR2 YYDKDF, per germline (reference sequence). The CDR3 loop is CATSRTGGTYEQYF. As DNA, the CDR3 is TGTGCCACCAGCAGGACAGGGGGCACCTACGAGCAGTACTTC.

This clonotype was seen only a few times. The genes are TRBV4-1 and TRBJ1-1; D call uncertain. Germline-derived CDR1 and CDR2 are MGHRA and YSYEKL. The length of the CDR3 is 12 residues. V was trimmed by 6 bases and J by 8 bases, leaving 13 bases between them. The CDR3: CASRSVRLEAFF. The DNA for the CDR3 is TGCGCCAGCAGATCAGTCAGGCTAGAAGCTTTCTTT.

This clonotype has only a few counts. V usage is TRBV5-4 and J usage is TRBJ2-1, with 9 bases matching TRBD2. V was pared by 5 bases and J by 3 bases, with 6 bases of the junction left unmatched. The CDR3 covers 15 residues. Germline CDR1 is SGHNT and CDR2 is YYREEE (reference sequence). CDR3 protein: CASRFSGGRYNEQFF. The DNA of the CDR3 is TGTGCCAGCAGGTTTAGCGGGGGACGCTACAATGAGCAGTTCTTC.

The chain combines TRBV5-1 with TRBJ2-7, with a weak D call TRBD1 (6 bases). This CDR3 has 14 residues. The ends were cut back, 6 bases at V and 3 bases at J, with 16 bases in the middle. Germline CDR1 SGHRS, CDR2 YFSETQ. CDR3 region: CASNPGQGFYEQYF. The CDR3 nucleotides are TGCGCCAGCAACCCGGGGCAGGGGTTCTACGAGCAGTACTTC.

The chain links TRBV21-1 to TRBJ1-1; TRBD1, the D gene given by the table, was not confirmed from the DNA. TRBV21-1 corresponds to a pseudogene. CDR3 length equals 13 residues. The CDR3 region is CASSKAPARGAFF. The CDR3 coding sequence is TGTGCCAGCAGCAAAGCGCCTGCCAGGGGGGCTTTCTTT.

This clonotype was seen a few times. This chain connects TRBV18 to TRBJ2-4; 8 bases are a match to TRBD1. The CDR3 covers 17 residues. Per germline, CDR1 KGHSH and CDR2 LQKENI. The V segment lost 3 bases and the J segment 7 bases; nucleotides outside the gene matches: 14. CDR3 coding DNA: TGTGCCAGCTCACCCGGACAGGGCCTTGTTCAGGGGAACATTCAGTACTTC. It yields the protein CASSPGQGLVQGNIQYF.

This sequence joins TRBV2 and TRBJ2-5; perhaps TRBD1 as D (6 bases). Trimming left V 6 bases short and J 2 bases short, with 13 bases between. The length of the CDR3 is 14 residues. The V gene's germline CDR1 is SNHLY and CDR2 FYNNEI. The CDR3 reads CASSFGTSQETQYF. The CDR3 DNA reads as TGTGCCAGCAGCTTTGGGACAAGTCAAGAGACCCAGTACTTC.

The sample holds many counts of this clonotype. The chain is built from TRBV6-1 and TRBJ2-7, with 12 bases fitting TRBD1. CDR1 MNHNS and CDR2 SASEGT come from the germline V gene. The CDR3 spans 16 residues. Trimming cost V 2 bases and J 6 bases; bases outside gene matches: 8. The CDR3 protein is CASSELPGQGASEQYF. In DNA form, the CDR3 reads TGTGCCAGCAGTGAACTACCGGGACAGGGGGCGAGCGAGCAGTACTTC.

This clonotype occurred a few times. The chain joins TRBV30 to TRBJ2-2, with D possibly matching TRBD1 (6 bases). With 0 bases removed from V and 4 bases from J, the gap between germline ends came to 12 bases. The germline gives CDR1 GTSNPN, CDR2 SVGIG (reference sequence). This CDR3 has 15 amino acids. CDR3: CAWSVGLGGTGELFF. DNA for the CDR3: TGTGCCTGGAGTGTCGGGTTAGGGGGCACCGGGGAGCTGTTTTTT.

In its sample, this clonotype was seen a few times. This chain links TRBV20-1 with TRBJ2-1, with unresolved D. The CDR3 loop spans 14 amino acids. Trimming took 5 bases from V and 2 from J, leaving 13 bases between them. CDR1 and CDR2 from the germline V gene are DFQATT and SNEGSKA (reference sequence). Here the CDR3 reads CSAYRQRTYNEQFF. CDR3 in DNA: TGCAGTGCTTACCGCCAGAGGACCTACAATGAGCAGTTCTTC.

The V gene is TRBV14, the J gene TRBJ2-3, with TRBD1 matching 9 bases. Germline loops: CDR1 SGHDN, CDR2 FVKESK. The ends lost 10 bases at V and 4 bases at J; junction bases unmatched: 12. The CDR3 covers 15 residues. The CDR3 DNA is TGTGCCACCAACCCGACAGGGGGGATCCCAGATACGCAGTATTTT. Translation gives CATNPTGGIPDTQYF.

The chain joins TRBV3-1 to TRBJ2-7; no reliable D call. The CDR3 spans 14 residues. The ends were cut back, 4 bases at V and 1 base at J, with 11 bases in the middle. The germline V gene encodes CDR1 LGHDT and CDR2 YNNKEL (reference sequence). CDR3 nucleotide sequence: TGTGCCAGCAGCCCCTCGGGCCAGTCCTACGAGCAGTACTTC. Protein product: CASSPSGQSYEQYF.

The V gene is TRBV7-3, the J gene TRBJ1-5; TRBD1 might be the D (5 bases). Trimming removed 5 bases from V and 5 bases from J, with 10 bases in between. This CDR3 is built from 13 residues. The germline V gene has CDR1 SGHTA and CDR2 FQGTGA. Written as DNA, the CDR3 is TGTGCCAGCAGCCAGGACACTTATCAGCCCCAGCATTTT. Amino acids: CASSQDTYQPQHF.

This clonotype was seen only a few times. The V gene is TRBV25-1, the J gene TRBJ1-2; 7 bases line up with TRBD1. The CDR3 has 15 residues. Germline values: CDR1 MGHDK, CDR2 SYGVNS. V shed 1 base and J 4 bases; nucleotides not matched to a gene: 6. The CDR3 nucleotides are TGTGCCAGCAGTGAATTGGGGACAGCTTTCTATGGCTACACCTTC. Translated, it gives CASSELGTAFYGYTF.

The chain employs TRBV7-9 and TRBJ2-1, with TRBD1 matching 9 bases. Germline CDR1 reads SEHNR; CDR2 reads FQNEAQ (reference sequence). V trimming: 6 bases; J trimming: 8 bases; junction bases outside the gene matches: 5. The CDR3 has 13 residues. CDR3 residues: CASSQQGADEQFF. DNA for the CDR3: TGTGCCAGCAGTCAACAGGGGGCGGATGAGCAGTTCTTC. The whole variable domain, filled in from reference TRBV7-9 and TRBJ2-1, reads DTGVSQNPRHKITKRGQNVTFRCDPISEHNRLYWYRQTLGQGPEFLTYFQNEAQLEKSRLLSDRFSAERPKGSFSTLEIQRTEQGDSAMYLCASSQQGADEQFFGPGTRLTVL.

This chain links TRBV20-1 with TRBJ1-1; maybe TRBD1 (5 bases). The length of the CDR3 is 15 residues. Germline values: CDR1 DFQATT, CDR2 SNEGSKA (reference sequence). Trimming removed 6 bases from V and 3 bases from J, with 20 bases in between. As DNA, the CDR3 is TGCAGTGCGCCTAACCCGGGAAAAGGGGACACTGAAGCTTTCTTT. It specifies CSAPNPGKGDTEAFF.

The chain combines TRBV6-5 with TRBJ1-5; D is ambiguous. Between the trimmed V and J ends, which lost 0 bases and 9 bases, there was a span of 12 bases. The length of the CDR3 is 14 residues. Germline values: CDR1 MNHEY, CDR2 SVGAGI. The CDR3: CASSYSRTLPPQHF. CDR3 nucleotide sequence: TGTGCCAGCAGTTACTCGCGCACCTTGCCGCCCCAGCATTTT.

The sample holds many counts of this clonotype. The chain employs TRBV12-3 or TRBV12-4 and TRBJ2-1; TRBD2 agrees at 7 bases. The CDR3 is 13 amino acids. With 7 bases clipped from V and 7 bases from J, the junction kept 7 bases outside the gene matches. The CDR3 sequence is CASKPRGVNEQFF. The CDR3 region has the DNA TGTGCCAGCAAGCCCCGGGGGGTGAATGAGCAGTTCTTC.